These T cell receptor beta chains were read from a single sample in a study of T-cell reconstitution after alpha-beta-depleted transplantation in children. MiXCR, applied by TCRdb to the PCR reads, yields one record per CDR3 protein. The table lists about 540,000 distinct CDR3 sequences, around 19% of them singletons. Sequencing used PBMCs from the stem cell graft donor, obtained from the stem cell graft. Receptors were obtained from a human donor who donated a stem cell graft to a child with acute lymphoblastic leukemia. Both conserved end residues are part of each CDR3. The D gene is left open where the match is weak. For some rows the clone size is stated as once, few or many, or as a class when expanded; others skip it.

v_gene	j_gene	len	d_gene	abundance	CDR3nt	CDR3aa
TRBV4-2	TRBJ2-3	16	-	-	TGTGCCAGCAGCCAACAGAGCGGCCCGAGTACAGATACGCAGTATTTT	CASSQQSGPSTDTQYF
TRBV11-1	TRBJ2-5	18	TRBD2	-	TGTGCCAGCAGCCCGACGGGACTAGCGGGAGAGGGGCAAGAGACCCAGTACTTC	CASSPTGLAGEGQETQYF
TRBV7-2	TRBJ1-1	15	-	-	TGTGCCAGCAGCACCCTTCAGGGTTGGAACACTGAAGCTTTCTTT	CASSTLQGWNTEAFF
TRBV29-1	TRBJ2-7	15	-	few	TGCAGCGTTCGGGGAGAGAGTTTTGGACTCTACGAGCAGTACTTC	CSVRGESFGLYEQYF
TRBV29-1	TRBJ1-3	17	TRBD1	few	TGCAGCGTTGATTTAGGGACAGGGGCACTTCGTGGAAACACCATATATTTT	CSVDLGTGALRGNTIYF
TRBV5-1	TRBJ2-7	13	-	few	TGCGCCAGCAGAAGGGGAAGAGCGGACGAGCAGTACTTC	CASRRGRADEQYF
TRBV9	TRBJ2-3	13	TRBD1	few	TGTGCCAGCACCCCTACAGGGGGAGATACGCAGTATTTT	CASTPTGGDTQYF
TRBV7-9	TRBJ2-5	16	TRBD1	-	TGTGCCAGCAGCGCACCGGGACAGGGAACGGCGGAGACCCAGTACTTC	CASSAPGQGTAETQYF
TRBV19	TRBJ1-2	10	-	-	TGTGCCAGTAGTGCCTATGGCTACACCTTC	CASSAYGYTF
TRBV12-3/TRBV12-4	TRBJ2-7	14	-	-	TGTGCCAGCAGTTCCGACAAGAGCTCCTACGAGCAGTACTTC	CASSSDKSSYEQYF
TRBV9	TRBJ2-7	15	-	-	TGTGCCAGCAGCGTAGGGCAGGGAAGACCCTACGAGCAGTACTTC	CASSVGQGRPYEQYF
TRBV5-1	TRBJ2-7	15	TRBD2	few	TGCGCCAGCAGCTGGACTAGCGGGCGATCCTACGAGCAGTACTTC	CASSWTSGRSYEQYF
TRBV5-1	TRBJ1-2	16	TRBD1	-	TGCGCCAGCAGCGGGGGAACCGGGACAGGGGTCGATGGCTACACCTTC	CASSGGTGTGVDGYTF
TRBV4-1	TRBJ2-1	16	-	-	TGCGCCAGCAGCCAAGGGAGCCTAGCCCTCAACAATGAGCAGTTCTTC	CASSQGSLALNNEQFF
TRBV4-1	TRBJ1-3	15	-	-	TGCGCCAGCAGCCAAGAAGGGTTAACTGGAAACACCATATATTTT	CASSQEGLTGNTIYF
TRBV7-2	TRBJ2-1	16	TRBD2	-	TGTGCCAGCAGCCTAGGGGTGGGAGGGCCTTACAATGAGCAGTTCTTC	CASSLGVGGPYNEQFF
TRBV4-2	TRBJ2-3	18	TRBD1	-	TGTGCCAGCAGCCCGGAAAGAAGAGACAGGGAATATGATGATACGCAGTATTTT	CASSPERRDREYDDTQYF
TRBV5-1	TRBJ2-3	15	TRBD1	many	TGTGCCAGCAGCCTGCGACAGGGAAGCACAGATACGCAGTATTTT	CASSLRQGSTDTQYF